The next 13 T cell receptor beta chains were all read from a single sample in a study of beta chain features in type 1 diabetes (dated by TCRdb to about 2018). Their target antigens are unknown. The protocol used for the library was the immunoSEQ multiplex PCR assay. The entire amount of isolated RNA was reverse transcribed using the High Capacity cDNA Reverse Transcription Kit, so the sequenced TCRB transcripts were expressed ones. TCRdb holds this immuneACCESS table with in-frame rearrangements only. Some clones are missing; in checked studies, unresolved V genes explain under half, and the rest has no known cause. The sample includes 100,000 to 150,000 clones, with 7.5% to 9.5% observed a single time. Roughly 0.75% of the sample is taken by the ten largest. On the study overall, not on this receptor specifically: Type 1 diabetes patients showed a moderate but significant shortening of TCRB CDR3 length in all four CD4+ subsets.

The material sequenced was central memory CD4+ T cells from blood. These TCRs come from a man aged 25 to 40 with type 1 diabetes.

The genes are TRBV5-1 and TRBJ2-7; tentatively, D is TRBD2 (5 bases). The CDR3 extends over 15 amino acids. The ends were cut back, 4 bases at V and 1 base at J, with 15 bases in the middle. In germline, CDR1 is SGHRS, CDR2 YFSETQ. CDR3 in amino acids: CASSMADSQSYEQYF. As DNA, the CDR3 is TGCGCCAGCAGCATGGCGGACTCGCAGTCCTACGAGCAGTACTTC.

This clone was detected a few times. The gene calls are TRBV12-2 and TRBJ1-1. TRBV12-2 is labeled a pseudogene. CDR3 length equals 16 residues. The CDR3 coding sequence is TGTGCAAGTCGGTTGCGGGGAGGGGAGGCCGGCACTGAAGCTTTCTTT. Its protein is CASRLRGGEAGTEAFF.

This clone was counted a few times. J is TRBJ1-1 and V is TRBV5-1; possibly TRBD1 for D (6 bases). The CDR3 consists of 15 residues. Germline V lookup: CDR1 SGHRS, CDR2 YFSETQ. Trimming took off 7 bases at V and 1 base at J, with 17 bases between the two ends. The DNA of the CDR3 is TGCGCCAGCGGACCGGCCAGGGGAGCGAACACTGAAGCTTTCTTT. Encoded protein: CASGPARGANTEAFF.

CDR3: CASTKPTGTGYGYTF. CDR3 sequence (DNA): TGTGCCAGCACCAAACCAACCGGGACAGGCTATGGCTACACCTTC. V usage is TRBV5-4 and J usage is TRBJ1-2; 8 positions match TRBD1. V was clipped by 6 bases and J by 4 bases; unmatched bases: 11. Germline-derived CDR1 and CDR2 are SGHNT and YYREEE (reference sequence). The CDR3 length is 15 residues.

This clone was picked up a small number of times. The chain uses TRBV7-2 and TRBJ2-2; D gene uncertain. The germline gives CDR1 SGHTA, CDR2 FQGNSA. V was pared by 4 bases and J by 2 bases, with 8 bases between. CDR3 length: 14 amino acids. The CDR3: CASSSRLNTGELFF. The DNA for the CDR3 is TGTGCCAGCAGCTCCCGACTTAACACCGGGGAGCTGTTTTTT.

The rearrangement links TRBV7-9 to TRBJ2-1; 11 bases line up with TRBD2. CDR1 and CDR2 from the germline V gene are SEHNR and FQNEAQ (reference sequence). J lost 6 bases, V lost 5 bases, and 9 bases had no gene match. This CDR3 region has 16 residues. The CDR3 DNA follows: TGTGCCAGCAGCCCCAGGGGTAGCGGGAGGGCCAATGAGCAGTTCTTC. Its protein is CASSPRGSGRANEQFF. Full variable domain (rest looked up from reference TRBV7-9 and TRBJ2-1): DTGVSQNPRHKITKRGQNVTFRCDPISEHNRLYWYRQTLGQGPEFLTYFQNEAQLEKSRLLSDRFSAERPKGSFSTLEIQRTEQGDSAMYLCASSPRGSGRANEQFFGPGTRLTVL.

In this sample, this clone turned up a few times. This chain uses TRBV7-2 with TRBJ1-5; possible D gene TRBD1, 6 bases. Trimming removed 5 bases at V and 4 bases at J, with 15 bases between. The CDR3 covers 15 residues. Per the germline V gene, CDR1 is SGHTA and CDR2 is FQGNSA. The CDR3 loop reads CASSPGTRENQPQHF. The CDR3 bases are TGTGCCAGCAGCCCGGGGACAAGGGAAAATCAGCCCCAGCATTTT. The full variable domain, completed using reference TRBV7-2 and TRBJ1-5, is GAGVSQSPSNKVTEKGKDVELRCDPISGHTALYWYRQSLGQGLEFLIYFQGNSAPDKSGLPSDRFSAERTGGSVSTLTIQRTQQEDSAVYLCASSPGTRENQPQHFGDGTRLSIL.

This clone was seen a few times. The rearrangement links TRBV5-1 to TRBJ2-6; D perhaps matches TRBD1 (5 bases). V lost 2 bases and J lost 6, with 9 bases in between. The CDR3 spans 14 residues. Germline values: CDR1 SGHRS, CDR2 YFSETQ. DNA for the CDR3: TGCGCCAGCAGCTTTGACAGTTCGGCCAACGTCCTGACTTTC. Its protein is CASSFDSSANVLTF.

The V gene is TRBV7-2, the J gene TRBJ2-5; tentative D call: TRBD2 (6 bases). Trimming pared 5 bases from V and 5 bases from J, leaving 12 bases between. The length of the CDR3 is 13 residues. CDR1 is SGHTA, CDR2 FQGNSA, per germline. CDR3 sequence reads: CASSLIAGETQYF. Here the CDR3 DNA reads TGTGCCAGCAGCCTCATCGCGGGGGAGACCCAGTACTTC.

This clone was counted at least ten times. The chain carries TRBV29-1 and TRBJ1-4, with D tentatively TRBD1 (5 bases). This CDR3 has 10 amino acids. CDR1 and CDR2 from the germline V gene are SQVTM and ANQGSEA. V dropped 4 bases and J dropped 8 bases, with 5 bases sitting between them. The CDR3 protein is CSVGGEKLFF. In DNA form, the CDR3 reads TGCAGCGTTGGGGGCGAAAAACTGTTTTTT.

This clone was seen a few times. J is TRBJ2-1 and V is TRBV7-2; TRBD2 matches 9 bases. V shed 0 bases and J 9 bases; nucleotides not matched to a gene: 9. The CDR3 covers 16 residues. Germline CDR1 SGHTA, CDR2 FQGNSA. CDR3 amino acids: CASSLALTGGGVEQFF. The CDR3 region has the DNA TGTGCCAGCAGCTTAGCGCTTACTGGCGGGGGGGTTGAGCAGTTCTTC.

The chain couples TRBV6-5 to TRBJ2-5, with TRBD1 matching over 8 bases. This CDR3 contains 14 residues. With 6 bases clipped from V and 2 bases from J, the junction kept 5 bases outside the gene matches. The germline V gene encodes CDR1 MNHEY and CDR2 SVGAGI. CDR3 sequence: CASSRTGLQETQYF. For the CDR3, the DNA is TGTGCCAGCAGCCGGACAGGGTTACAAGAGACCCAGTACTTC.

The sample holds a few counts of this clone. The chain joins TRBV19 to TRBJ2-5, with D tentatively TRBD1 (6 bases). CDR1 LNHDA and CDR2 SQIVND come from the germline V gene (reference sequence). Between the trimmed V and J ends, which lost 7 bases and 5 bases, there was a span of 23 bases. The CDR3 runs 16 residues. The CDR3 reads CASTDGPGAAVETQYF. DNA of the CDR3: TGTGCCAGTACCGACGGTCCAGGGGCCGCGGTGGAGACCCAGTACTTC.